This T cell receptor beta chain was captured by sequencing in a study of blood T cell repertoires in COVID-19 (dated by TCRdb to about 2020). Study-wide context: Samples covering the acute and convalescent phases of COVID-19 were provided by collaborators in the United States, Italy and Spain. Samples were obtained from the ongoing ImmuneRACE study (first 160 participants) and from roughly 1,300 subjects provided by 6 global collaborators. The material from the prospective study consisted of cDNA or gDNA derived from T cells, B-cell-depleted T cells, or PBMCs. Subjects who had been exposed to COVID-19, were actively infected with it, or had recovered from it provided the deeply sampled blood TCRbeta repertoires that made up the dataset. Sample metadata almost always included a de-identified subject ID, COVID-19 status, age in years and sex. Where available, HLA class I and class II types were obtained from metadata supplied by the sample provider rather than from assay-based typing. The repertoires were released in a freely available public database meant as a resource for research on the immune response to SARS-CoV-2. Paper-wide results and their limitations: The quantity of clinical and demographic metadata differed by source and by participant and was supplied without curation.

Taken from the germline V gene (reference sequence), the CDR1 and CDR2 loops are LGHDT and YNNKEL. V loses 3 bases at its end and J loses 5 bases; junction bases beyond the gene matches: 15. From its cysteine to its phenylalanine, the CDR3 spans 18 amino acids. Kept here is only the CDR3 DNA, which spans 54 bases and is read in frame from base 1. TCRbeta CDR3 regions were amplified from genomic DNA by means of the immunoSEQ Assay, a bias-controlled multiplex PCR. As for the authors' bioinformatics: Within the assay, amplification of reference gene primers was used to estimate how many nucleated cells each sample contained. Sequence reads were collapsed and filtered to measure the absolute abundance of every unique TCRbeta CDR3 rearrangement. For each sample, productive Simpson clonality was calculated as the square root of Simpson's diversity index across productive rearrangements. TCRdb obtained this table from immuneACCESS and retained in-frame rearrangements with V and J assigned. These tables miss some clones; where compared with another copy, unresolved V genes account for less than half of the shortfall, and the remainder is unexplained. V, J and clone size are taken as reported in that table, and D and trimming were inferred from the DNA itself. The sample table records approximately 500,000 clones; roughly nine tenths of these occur just once. The ten largest clones represent over 0.7% of the sample.

At one collaborating source in Seattle, patients were enrolled during active infection and were followed longitudinally through the course of disease. The collaborating institutions used their own protocols to collect whole blood in K2EDTA tubes. For TCRbeta analysis, collaborators shipped samples as frozen whole blood, isolated PBMCs, or DNA extracted from either of those sample types. With regard to this clone: Its antigen is currently not known. Base qualities are missing; no much larger clone stands one base away.

The V and J segments used are TRBV3-1 (or the pseudogene TRBV3-2) and TRBJ2-7; TRBD2 fits 11 bases in the junction. The specimen sequenced was peripheral blood. This TCR was sampled from a man aged 18 to 30 with COVID-19, enrolled during active disease. The CDR3 protein sequence reads: CASSHLLAGALKGHEQYF. The nucleotide sequence is TGTGCCAGCAGCCACCTACTAGCGGGGGCCCTCAAAGGCCACGAGCAGTACTTC.